This TCR beta chain was profiled in a study of blood T cell repertoires in COVID-19. Overall study: What the recovered Cohort 3 donors had was two negative PCRs, clearance, or symptom resolution. Researchers got acute and convalescent COVID-19 samples from the United States, Italy and Spain. T cells, B-cell-depleted T cells, or PBMCs supplied cDNA or gDNA.

Looked up from germline, CDR1 is LNHNV and CDR2 is YYDKDF (reference sequence). This CDR3 comprises 13 residues. V was clipped by 0 bases and J by 9 bases, with 9 bases between them. Authors' analysis steps: Estimation of nucleated cell counts relied on the amplification of reference gene primers. Only in-frame clones appear in the TCRdb table, and some are missing; sequencing was by immunoSEQ multiplex PCR. The V and J calls and the clone size are those of that table, but D and trimming were determined from the DNA. The table lists fewer than 200,000 clones, 86% of them singletons. This chain joins TRBV15 and TRBJ2-1; D gene ambiguous. The sample taken for sequencing was PBMCs or T cells enriched from blood (not recorded which). This receptor was identified in a woman aged 40 to 50 in a cohort exposed to, infected with or recovered from COVID-19 (not recorded which). CDR3 loop: CATSRDLSGEQFF. As DNA, the CDR3 is TGTGCCACCAGCAGAGATTTGTCCGGTGAGCAGTTCTTC.